This TCR beta chain is drawn from a study of blood T cell repertoires in COVID-19. Turning to the study itself: For recovered donors of Cohort 3, there were two negative PCRs, clearance, or symptom resolution.

Participant-reported clinical history was the basis for cohort assignment. Method: immunoSEQ multiplex PCR; TCRdb's copy keeps in-frame clones and lacks some. The profile shows about 360,000 clones, more than 75% of them singletons. Sequences were obtained from PBMCs or T cells enriched from blood (not recorded which). This receptor was obtained from a man in his forties in a cohort exposed to, infected with or recovered from COVID-19 (not recorded which).

As DNA, the CDR3 is TGTGCCAGAGGGAGCTCCTATAATTCACCCCTCCACTTT. It encodes CARGSSYNSPLHF. This chain links TRBV2 with TRBJ1-6; D gene ambiguous. V shed 9 bases and J shed 0 bases, with 6 bases lying between them. Germline V gene data show CDR1 as SNHLY and CDR2 as FYNNEI. CDR3 length equals 13 residues.